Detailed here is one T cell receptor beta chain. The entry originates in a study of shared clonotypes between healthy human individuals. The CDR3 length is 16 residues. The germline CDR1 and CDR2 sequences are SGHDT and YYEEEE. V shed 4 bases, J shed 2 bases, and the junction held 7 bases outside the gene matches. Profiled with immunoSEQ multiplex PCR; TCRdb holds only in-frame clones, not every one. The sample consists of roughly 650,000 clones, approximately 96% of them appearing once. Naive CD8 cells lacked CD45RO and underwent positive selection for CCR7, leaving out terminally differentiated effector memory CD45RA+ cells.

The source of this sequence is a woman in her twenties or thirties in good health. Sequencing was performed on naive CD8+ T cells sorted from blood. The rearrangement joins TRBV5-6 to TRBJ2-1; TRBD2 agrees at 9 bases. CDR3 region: CASSPMTSGAYNEQFF. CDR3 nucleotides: TGTGCCAGCAGCCCGATGACTAGCGGCGCCTACAATGAGCAGTTCTTC.